These T cell receptor beta chains were read from a single sample in a study of read filtering for tumor transcriptome and immune sequencing. MiXCR, applied by TCRdb to the reads, yields one record per CDR3 protein. The table has 37,000 or so distinct CDR3 sequences, 12% to 15% seen once. Material: a population of CD138-negative cells sorted from bone marrow. These receptors came from a donor at least 40 years old with multiple myeloma. Each CDR3 is given with its conserved first and last residue. D genes are given only for firm matches. Clone size is not always given. Where it is, it says once, few, many or a class for expanded clones.

d_gene,v_gene,abundance,j_gene,CDR3aa,CDR3nt
TRBD1,TRBV5-1,many,TRBJ2-2,CASSPGQGIPGELFF,TGCGCCAGCAGCCCGGGACAGGGGATACCCGGGGAGCTGTTTTTT
TRBD1,TRBV9,many,TRBJ2-2,CASSVSSGGMGTGELFF,TGTGCCAGCAGTGTGTCCTCAGGGGGCATGGGGACCGGGGAGCTGTTTTTT
-,TRBV7-8,few,TRBJ2-1,CASSPGTSSYNGQFF,TGTGCCAGCAGCCCGGGCACGAGCTCCTACAATGGGCAGTTCTTC
TRBD1,TRBV29-1,many,TRBJ1-5,CSALQGAGQPQHF,TGCAGCGCCCTACAGGGGGCCGGTCAGCCCCAGCATTTT
TRBD2,TRBV29-1,-,TRBJ2-1,CSVERGGRLAGRNYNEQFF,TGCAGCGTTGAACGGGGAGGCCGACTAGCGGGAAGAAATTACAATGAGCAGTTCTTC
-,TRBV20-1,many,TRBJ2-1,CSARDGSRNEQFF,TGCAGTGCTAGAGACGGGAGTAGGAATGAGCAGTTCTTC
-,TRBV20-1,many,TRBJ2-7,CSARDVPLLEQYF,TGCAGTGCTAGAGATGTACCCCTTCTGGAGCAGTACTTC
TRBD2,TRBV28,many,TRBJ2-3,CASSLSGGRGNTDTQYF,TGTGCCAGCAGTTTGAGCGGCGGGAGAGGAAACACAGATACGCAGTATTTT
-,TRBV18,many,TRBJ2-1,CASLGTGDNEQFF,TGTGCCAGCTTGGGAACGGGTGACAATGAGCAGTTCTTC
-,TRBV5-6,few,TRBJ1-5,CASSLQGRRNQPQHF,TGTGCCAGCAGCTTACAGGGCAGGAGAAATCAGCCCCAGCATTTT
TRBD1,TRBV6-1,-,TRBJ1-1,CASSDALRSLGQGVTEGFF,TGTGCCAGCAGTGATGCGCTTCGTTCCCTAGGACAGGGAGTGACTGAAGGTTTCTTT
-,TRBV7-2,many,TRBJ2-5,CASSGWETQYF,TGTGCCAGCAGCGGTTGGGAGACCCAGTACTTC
-,TRBV23-1,many,TRBJ2-2,CASSQSRAGELFF,TGCGCCAGCAGTCAATCAAGAGCGGGGGAGCTGTTTTTT
TRBD1,TRBV20-1,many,TRBJ1-5,CSARLPDRGNQPQHF,TGCAGTGCTAGACTACCTGACAGGGGGAATCAGCCCCAGCATTTT
-,TRBV7-2,many,TRBJ2-4,CASSLNQAKNIQYF,TGTGCCAGCAGCTTAAATCAAGCCAAAAACATTCAGTACTTC
-,TRBV4-2,many,TRBJ1-4,CASSQEDGAGEKLFF,TGTGCCAGCAGCCAAGAAGACGGGGCAGGTGAAAAACTGTTTTTT
-,TRBV6-5,many,TRBJ1-1,CASSYSTGTAREAFF,TGTGCCAGCAGTTACTCGACCGGGACGGCTAGGGAAGCTTTCTTT
-,TRBV9,many,TRBJ2-7,CASSPEGTLTYEQYF,TGTGCCAGCAGCCCCGAAGGGACGTTAACCTACGAGCAGTACTTC
-,TRBV20-1,many,TRBJ2-3,CSARDLGASTDTQYF,TGCAGTGCTAGAGATTTGGGGGCTTCCACAGATACGCAGTATTTT
-,TRBV27,medium-sized,TRBJ2-1,CASSLDRRGNEQFF,TGTGCCAGCAGTCTAGACAGACGTGGCAATGAGCAGTTCTTC
TRBD1,TRBV6-2/TRBV6-3,-,TRBJ1-1,CASNDLGQGQVNTEAFF,TGTGCCAGCAATGACTTGGGACAGGGACAAGTGAACACTGAAGCTTTCTTT
-,TRBV28,many,TRBJ1-4,CAILGTTNEKLFF,TGTGCCATCCTAGGGACAACTAATGAAAAACTGTTTTTT
-,TRBV20-1,-,TRBJ2-3,CGARVRGDGDTQYF,TGCGGTGCTAGAGTTAGGGGGGATGGAGATACGCAGTATTTT
-,TRBV27,many,TRBJ2-7,CASSLSYNSYEQYF,TGTGCCAGCAGTTTGAGCTATAACTCCTACGAGCAGTACTTC
-,TRBV14,many,TRBJ1-1,CASSSRGNLGTEAFF,TGTGCCAGCAGCTCCCGGGGTAATCTCGGCACTGAAGCTTTCTTT
-,TRBV7-2,many,TRBJ1-1,CASSYTGSENTEAFF,TGTGCCAGCAGTTATACAGGGTCCGAGAACACTGAAGCTTTCTTT
-,TRBV7-2,many,TRBJ2-1,CASSFSSAVAYNEQFF,TGTGCCAGCAGCTTTTCTTCCGCCGTTGCTTACAATGAGCAGTTCTTC
-,TRBV11-2,many,TRBJ2-2,CASSPVTGELFF,TGTGCCAGCAGCCCGGTCACCGGGGAGCTGTTTTTT
TRBD2,TRBV4-2,many,TRBJ2-3,CASSQANGLAGSPTDTQYF,TGTGCCAGCAGCCAAGCTAATGGACTAGCGGGATCCCCCACAGATACGCAGTATTTT
TRBD1,TRBV4-3,many,TRBJ2-7,CASSQDMTGGIYEQYF,TGCGCCAGCAGCCAAGATATGACAGGGGGAATCTACGAGCAGTACTTC
-,TRBV7-8,many,TRBJ2-5,CASSRVGGSGQETQYF,TGTGCCAGCAGCCGAGTTGGAGGGAGTGGTCAAGAGACCCAGTACTTC
TRBD2,TRBV6-6,-,TRBJ2-2,CASSYPTPSGRTGELFF,TGTGCCAGCAGTTACCCGACCCCTAGCGGGAGAACCGGGGAGCTGTTTTTT
-,TRBV12-3/TRBV12-4,-,TRBJ1-1,CASSLGNLNTEAFF,TGTGCCAGCAGTTTGGGCAACTTGAACACTGAAGCTTTCTTT
TRBD2,TRBV20-1,many,TRBJ2-7,CSASPPSGSYEQYF,TGCAGTGCCAGTCCCCCTAGCGGGTCATACGAGCAGTACTTC
TRBD2,TRBV7-9,many,TRBJ2-2,CASREPGLAATGELFF,TGTGCCAGCAGAGAGCCGGGACTAGCGGCTACCGGGGAGCTGTTTTTT
-,TRBV2,many,TRBJ2-4,CASEEGTTLAKNIQYF,TGTGCCAGCGAGGAGGGAACGACTCTAGCCAAAAACATTCAGTACTTC
-,TRBV4-1,-,TRBJ2-2,CASSPRGGSRGELFF,TGCGCCAGCAGCCCCCGAGGCGGTTCCCGCGGGGAGCTGTTTTTT
TRBD1,TRBV19,many,TRBJ2-1,CASKRDRGYNEQFF,TGTGCCAGTAAGCGGGACAGGGGATATAATGAGCAGTTCTTC
-,TRBV29-1,many,TRBJ2-1,CSVARLTNNEQFF,TGCAGCGTTGCCAGGCTAACAAACAATGAGCAGTTCTTC
-,TRBV6-2/TRBV6-3,many,TRBJ1-1,CASSALWGALNTEAFF,TGTGCCAGCTCAGCACTGTGGGGGGCACTGAACACTGAAGCTTTCTTT
-,TRBV18,many,TRBJ1-1,CASSPDTLRGTEAFF,TGTGCCAGCTCACCGGACACCCTTCGGGGAACTGAAGCTTTCTTT
-,TRBV5-1,-,TRBJ1-3,CASSSGNTIYF,TGCGCCAGCAGTTCTGGAAACACCATATATTTT
TRBD1,TRBV6-6,many,TRBJ1-5,CASSWYRGDQPQHF,TGTGCCAGCAGTTGGTACAGGGGAGACCAGCCCCAGCATTTT
TRBD1,TRBV20-1,medium-sized,TRBJ2-1,CSAREGQDNEQFF,TGCAGTGCTAGAGAGGGACAGGACAATGAGCAGTTCTTC
-,TRBV5-6,many,TRBJ1-4,CASSLLGAGAEKLFF,TGTGCCAGCAGCTTGCTAGGGGCCGGGGCTGAAAAACTGTTTTTT
-,TRBV29-1,once,TRBJ1-2,CSVDGQLANYGYTF,TGCAGCGTGGACGGACAGTTAGCTAACTATGGCTACACCTTC
-,TRBV29-1,many,TRBJ1-1,CSGILRAEAFF,TGCAGCGGGATCCTGAGGGCTGAAGCTTTCTTT
-,TRBV20-1,many,TRBJ2-3,CSARESYRATDTQYF,TGCAGTGCTAGAGAGAGCTACCGAGCTACAGATACGCAGTATTTT
-,TRBV11-1,many,TRBJ2-5,CASSFTGETQYF,TGTGCCAGCAGCTTCACTGGAGAGACCCAGTACTTC